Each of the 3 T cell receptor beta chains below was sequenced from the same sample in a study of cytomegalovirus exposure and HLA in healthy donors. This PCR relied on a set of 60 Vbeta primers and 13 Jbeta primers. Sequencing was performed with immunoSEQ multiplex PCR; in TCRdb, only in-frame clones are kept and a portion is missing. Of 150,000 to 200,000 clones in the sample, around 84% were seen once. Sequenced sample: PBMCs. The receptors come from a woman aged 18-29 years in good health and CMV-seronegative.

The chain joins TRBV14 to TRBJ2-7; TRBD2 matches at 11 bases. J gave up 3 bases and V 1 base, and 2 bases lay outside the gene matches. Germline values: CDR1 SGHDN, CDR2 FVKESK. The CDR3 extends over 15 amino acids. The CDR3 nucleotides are TGTGCCAGCAGCCAAGGCACTAGCGGGGGCTACGAGCAGTACGTC. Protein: CASSQGTSGGYEQYV.

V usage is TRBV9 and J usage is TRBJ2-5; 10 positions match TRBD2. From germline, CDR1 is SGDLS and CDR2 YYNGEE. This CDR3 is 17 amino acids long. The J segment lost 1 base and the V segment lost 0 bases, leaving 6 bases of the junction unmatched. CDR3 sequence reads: CASSVGSLAGAQETQYF. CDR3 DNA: TGTGCCAGCAGCGTAGGGAGTCTAGCGGGAGCCCAAGAGACCCAGTACTTC.

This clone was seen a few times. The CDR3 DNA reads as TGCAGCGTTGAGGCAGGGACAGGCGATGGCTACACCTTC. Its protein product is CSVEAGTGDGYTF. V is TRBV29-1 and J is TRBJ1-2; 8 positions agree with TRBD1. Germline V CDR1 and CDR2: SQVTM, ANQGSEA. This CDR3 has 13 amino acids. V gave up 3 bases and J gave up 6 bases; unmatched junction bases: 6.